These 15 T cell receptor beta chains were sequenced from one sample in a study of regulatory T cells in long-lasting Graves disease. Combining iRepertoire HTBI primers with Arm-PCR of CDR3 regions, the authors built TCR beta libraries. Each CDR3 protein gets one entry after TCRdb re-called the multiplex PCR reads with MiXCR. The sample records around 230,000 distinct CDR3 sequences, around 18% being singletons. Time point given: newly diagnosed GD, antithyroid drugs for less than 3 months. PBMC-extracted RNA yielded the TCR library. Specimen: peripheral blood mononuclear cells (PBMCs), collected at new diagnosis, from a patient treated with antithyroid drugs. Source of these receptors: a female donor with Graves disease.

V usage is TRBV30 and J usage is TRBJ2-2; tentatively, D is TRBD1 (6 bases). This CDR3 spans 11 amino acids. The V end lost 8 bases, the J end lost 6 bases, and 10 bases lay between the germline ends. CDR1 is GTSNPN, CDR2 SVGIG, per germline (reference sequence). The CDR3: CAEGVAGELFF. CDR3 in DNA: TGTGCCGAGGGGGTCGCCGGGGAGCTGTTTTTT.

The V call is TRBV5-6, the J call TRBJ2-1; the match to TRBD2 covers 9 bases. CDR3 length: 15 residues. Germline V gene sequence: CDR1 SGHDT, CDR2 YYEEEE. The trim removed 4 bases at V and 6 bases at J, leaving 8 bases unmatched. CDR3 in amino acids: CASSPSGGTLNEQFF. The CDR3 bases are TGTGCCAGCAGCCCGAGCGGGGGGACCCTCAATGAGCAGTTCTTC.

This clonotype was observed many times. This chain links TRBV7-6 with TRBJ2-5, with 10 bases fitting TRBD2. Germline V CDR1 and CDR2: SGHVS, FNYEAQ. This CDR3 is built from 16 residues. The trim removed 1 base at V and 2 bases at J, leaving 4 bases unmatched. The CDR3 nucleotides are TGTGCCAGCAGCTTAGGGACTAGCGGTTTTCAAGAGACCCAGTACTTC. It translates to CASSLGTSGFQETQYF. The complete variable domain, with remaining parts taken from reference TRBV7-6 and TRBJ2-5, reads GAGVSQSPRYKVTKRGQDVALRCDPISGHVSLYWYRQALGQGPEFLTYFNYEAQQDKSGLPNDRFSAERPEGSISTLTIQRTEQRDSAMYRCASSLGTSGFQETQYFGPGTRLLVL.

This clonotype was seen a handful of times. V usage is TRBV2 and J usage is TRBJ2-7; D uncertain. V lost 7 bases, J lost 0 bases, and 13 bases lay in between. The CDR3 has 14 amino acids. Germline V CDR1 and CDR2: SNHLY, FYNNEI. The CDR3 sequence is CASKGLTSSYEQYF. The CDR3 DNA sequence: TGTGCCAGCAAGGGTCTAACGAGCTCCTACGAGCAGTACTTC.

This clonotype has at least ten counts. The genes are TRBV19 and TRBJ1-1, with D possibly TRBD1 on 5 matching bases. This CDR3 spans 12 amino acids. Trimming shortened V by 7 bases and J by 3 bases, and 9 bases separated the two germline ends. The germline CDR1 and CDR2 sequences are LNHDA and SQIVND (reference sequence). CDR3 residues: CASKRDYTEAFF. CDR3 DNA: TGTGCCAGTAAGCGGGACTACACTGAAGCTTTCTTT.

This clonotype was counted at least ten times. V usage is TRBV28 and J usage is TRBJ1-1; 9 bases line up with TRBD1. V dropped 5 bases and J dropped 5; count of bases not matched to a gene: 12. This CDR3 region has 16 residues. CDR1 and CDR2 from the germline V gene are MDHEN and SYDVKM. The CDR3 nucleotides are TGTGCCAGCAGTCCTTTCGGGACAGGGTATGATACTGAAGCTTTCTTT. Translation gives CASSPFGTGYDTEAFF.

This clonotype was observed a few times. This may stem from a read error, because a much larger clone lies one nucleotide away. The CDR3 DNA follows: TGTGCCAGCTCACCGAGACTAGCGGACTACGAGCAGTACTTC. Translated, it gives CASSPRLADYEQYF. This rearrangement joins TRBV18 to TRBJ2-7, with 9 bases matching TRBD2. The length of the CDR3 is 14 residues. The ends lost 3 bases at V and 3 bases at J; junction bases unmatched: 3. From germline, CDR1 is KGHSH and CDR2 LQKENI.

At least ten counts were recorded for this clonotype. CDR3 residues: CSARGLAGVPGELFF. The CDR3 DNA sequence: TGCAGTGCTAGAGGACTAGCGGGAGTCCCCGGGGAGCTGTTTTTT. The chain has TRBV20-1 and TRBJ2-2, with 12 bases identical to TRBD2. Unmatched junction bases numbered 3, after V lost 1 base and J lost 6 bases. This CDR3 has 15 residues. The germline V gene has CDR1 DFQATT and CDR2 SNEGSKA (reference sequence).

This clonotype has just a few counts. The CDR3 here is CASSYAASGTDTQYF. The CDR3, as DNA: TGTGCCAGCAGTTACGCAGCTAGCGGCACAGATACGCAGTATTTT. The J gene is TRBJ2-3, the V gene TRBV6-5; the D gene is possibly TRBD2 (6 bases). This CDR3 has 15 amino acids. Between the trimmed V and J ends, which lost 2 bases and 1 base, there was a span of 10 bases. In germline, CDR1 is MNHEY, CDR2 SVGAGI.

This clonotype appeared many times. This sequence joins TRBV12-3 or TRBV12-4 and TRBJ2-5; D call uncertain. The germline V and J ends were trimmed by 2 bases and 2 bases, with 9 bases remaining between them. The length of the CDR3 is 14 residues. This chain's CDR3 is CASSLMYRQETQYF. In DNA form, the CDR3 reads TGTGCCAGCAGTTTAATGTACAGACAAGAGACCCAGTACTTC.

The CDR3 nucleotides are TGTGCCAGCAGCTTCCACCGGGACAGGGCCTACGAGCAGTACTTC. Translating it yields CASSFHRDRAYEQYF. The rearrangement joins TRBV7-9 to TRBJ2-7, with 9 bases that match TRBD1. This CDR3 contains 15 residues. Germline loops: CDR1 SEHNR, CDR2 FQNEAQ (reference sequence). V dropped 3 bases and J dropped 2; count of bases not matched to a gene: 5.

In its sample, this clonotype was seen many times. The CDR3, as DNA: TGTGCCAGCAGCTTGTTCACAGATACGCAGTATTTT. Translation: CASSLFTDTQYF. This chain links TRBV11-2 with TRBJ2-3; the D is unclear. Germline V gene sequence: CDR1 SGHAT, CDR2 FQNNGV. The ends were cut back, 3 bases at V and 2 bases at J, with 3 bases in the middle. CDR3 size: 12 residues.

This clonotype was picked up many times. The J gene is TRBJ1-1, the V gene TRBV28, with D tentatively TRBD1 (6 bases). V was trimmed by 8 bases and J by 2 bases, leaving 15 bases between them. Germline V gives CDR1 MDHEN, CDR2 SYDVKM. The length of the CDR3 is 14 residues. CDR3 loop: CASGQGTFNTEAFF. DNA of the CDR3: TGTGCCAGCGGCCAGGGGACCTTTAACACTGAAGCTTTCTTT.

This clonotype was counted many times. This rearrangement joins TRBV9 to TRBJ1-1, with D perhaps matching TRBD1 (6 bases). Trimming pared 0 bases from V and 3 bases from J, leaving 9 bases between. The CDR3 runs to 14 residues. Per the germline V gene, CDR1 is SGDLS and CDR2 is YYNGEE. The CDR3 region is CASSVVGADTEAFF. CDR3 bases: TGTGCCAGCAGCGTAGTGGGGGCGGACACTGAAGCTTTCTTT.

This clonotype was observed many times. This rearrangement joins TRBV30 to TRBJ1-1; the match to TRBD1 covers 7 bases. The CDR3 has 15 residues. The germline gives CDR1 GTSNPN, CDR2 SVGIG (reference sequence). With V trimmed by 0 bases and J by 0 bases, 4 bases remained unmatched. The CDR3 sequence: CAWSVGQALNTEAFF. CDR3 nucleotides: TGTGCCTGGAGTGTAGGACAGGCCCTGAACACTGAAGCTTTCTTT.